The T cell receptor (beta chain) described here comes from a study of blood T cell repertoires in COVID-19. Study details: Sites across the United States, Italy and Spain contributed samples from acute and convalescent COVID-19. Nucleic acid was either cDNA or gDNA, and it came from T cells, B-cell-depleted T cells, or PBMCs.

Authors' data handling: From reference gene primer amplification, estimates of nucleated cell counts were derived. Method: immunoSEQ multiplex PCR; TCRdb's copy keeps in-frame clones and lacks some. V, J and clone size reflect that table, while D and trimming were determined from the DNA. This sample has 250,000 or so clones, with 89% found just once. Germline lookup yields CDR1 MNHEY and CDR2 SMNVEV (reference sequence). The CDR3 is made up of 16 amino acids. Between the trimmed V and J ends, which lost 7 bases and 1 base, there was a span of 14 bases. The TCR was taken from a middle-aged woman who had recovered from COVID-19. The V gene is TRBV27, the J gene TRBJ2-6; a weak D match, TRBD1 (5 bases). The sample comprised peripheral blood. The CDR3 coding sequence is TGTGCCAGCATGGTCAGGGTTAGGTCTGGGGCCAACGTCCTGACTTTC. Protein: CASMVRVRSGANVLTF. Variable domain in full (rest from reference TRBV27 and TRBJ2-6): EAQVTQNPRYLITVTGKKLTVTCSQNMNHEYMSWYRQDPGLGLRQIYYSMNVEVTDKGDVPEGYKVSRKEKRNFPLILESPSPNQTSLYFCASMVRVRSGANVLTFGAGSRLTVL.